Sequencing of this T cell receptor (beta chain) was carried out in a study of OX40 agonist ivuxolimab in advanced cancers. Generated by immunoSEQ multiplex PCR, the TCRdb table keeps only in-frame clones and is missing some. The sample contains around 86,000 clones, 75% to 90% of which appear only once. V lost 4 bases to trimming and J lost 7 bases; unmatched junction nucleotides: 3. The CDR3 consists of 13 residues. Per the germline V gene, CDR1 is MDHEN and CDR2 is SYDVKM. The rearrangement links TRBV28 to TRBJ1-5; 8 bases map to TRBD1. The source of this sequence is an adult with an advanced solid tumor such as melanoma, head and neck, liver or kidney cancer. This specimen consisted of CD4+ or CD8+ T cells sorted from blood, obtained in a trial of the OX40 agonist ivuxolimab. Here the CDR3 DNA reads TGTGCCAGCAGTTGGGACAGGCAACAGCCCCAGCATTTT. This codes for CASSWDRQQPQHF. Supplemented by reference TRBV28 and TRBJ1-5, the full variable domain reads DVKVTQSSRYLVKRTGEKVFLECVQDMDHENMFWYRQDPGLGLRLIYFSYDVKMKEKGDIPEGYSVSREKKERFSLILESASTNQTSMYLCASSWDRQQPQHFGDGTRLSIL.